A selection of T cell receptor beta chains follows, all from one sample in a study of CD8 T cells in Susac syndrome. TCRdb fed the immunoSEQ multiplex PCR reads into MiXCR, producing one record per CDR3 protein. Of some 260,000 distinct CDR3 sequences in the sample, around 95% were seen once. Sequenced sample: CD4+ T cells from PBMCs. The receptors stem from a human donor with multiple sclerosis. Both conserved end residues are part of each CDR3. Fields, in order: V gene, clone size, J gene, D gene, CDR3 DNA, CDR3 protein. D genes are given only for firm matches. Size tells how often a clone was seen (once, few, many) or the class of an expanded clone, and some rows leave it out.

TRBV15	once	TRBJ2-7	NA	TGTGCCACCAGCAGAGATCCGGCAGGGCCCTACGAGCAGTACTTC	CATSRDPAGPYEQYF
TRBV2	NA	TRBJ1-3	NA	TGTGCCAGCAGTCGTGCATACAGGGAGGGAAACACCATATATTTT	CASSRAYREGNTIYF
TRBV4-2	once	TRBJ1-3	TRBD1	TGTGCCAGCAGCCTCAACCCCAGGACAGGGGCTGGAAACACCATATATTTT	CASSLNPRTGAGNTIYF
TRBV29-1	NA	TRBJ2-2	NA	TGCAGCGTTGCTTTAACCTCCGACTACACCGGGGAGCTGTTTTTT	CSVALTSDYTGELFF
TRBV6-4	NA	TRBJ2-1	TRBD1	TGTGCCAGCAGTCGTGACAGGGACAATGAGCAGTTCTTC	CASSRDRDNEQFF
TRBV2	NA	TRBJ2-7	NA	TGTGCCAGCTCGGGGACTTCCTACGAGCAGTACTTC	CASSGTSYEQYF
TRBV5-1	NA	TRBJ1-1	NA	TGCGCCAGCAGCTTGGAGGCAGGGGCTCTGAACACTGAAGCTTTCTTT	CASSLEAGALNTEAFF
TRBV4-1	NA	TRBJ2-2	TRBD2	TGCGCCAGCAGCCTGTTGCCTAGCGGGGGGGCGAACACCGGGGAGCTGTTTTTT	CASSLLPSGGANTGELFF
TRBV5-4	NA	TRBJ2-1	TRBD2	TGTGCCCTAGCGTCAGCGGGAGTCATTGAGCAGTTCTTC	CALASAGVIEQFF
TRBV9	NA	TRBJ2-5	NA	TGTGCCAGCAGCGTCGCCGGGGGAGAGACCCAGTACTTC	CASSVAGGETQYF
TRBV3-1	NA	TRBJ1-3	NA	TGTGCCAGCAGCCAAGATAGTAGCGCCGGAAACACCATATATTTT	CASSQDSSAGNTIYF
TRBV24-1	NA	TRBJ1-2	TRBD1	TGTGCCACCAGTGATTACGACAGGGATGGCTACACCTTC	CATSDYDRDGYTF
TRBV10-3	NA	TRBJ2-1	TRBD2	TGTGCCATCAGTGGGCAGGAGGGAGGGCGGTTGAATGAGCAGTTCTTC	CAISGQEGGRLNEQFF
TRBV7-8	NA	TRBJ2-7	TRBD1	TGTGCCAGCAGCTTAGCCCGGACAGGTGAGCAGTACTTC	CASSLARTGEQYF
TRBV30	NA	TRBJ2-1	TRBD2	TGTGCCAGGACAACTAGCGGGGGGTTCAATGAGCAGTTCTTC	CARTTSGGFNEQFF
TRBV30	once	TRBJ1-2	NA	TGTGCCTGGAGCCGCCCCTATGGCTACACCTTC	CAWSRPYGYTF
TRBV5-1	NA	TRBJ2-5	NA	TGCGCCAGCAGCCGGGGACTCTCAGGGGAGGAGACCCAGTACTTC	CASSRGLSGEETQYF
TRBV18	NA	TRBJ1-5	TRBD1	TGTGCCAGCTCACCGCAAAAGGAGACAGGGGATGGACAGCCCCAGCATTTT	CASSPQKETGDGQPQHF
TRBV5-1	few	TRBJ2-7	TRBD1	TGCGCCAGCAGCCAACGAGCGCCGGGACAGGGTACTTTCTACGAGCAGTACTTC	CASSQRAPGQGTFYEQYF
TRBV20-1	NA	TRBJ1-2	NA	TGCAGTGCTAGAGATTTGGCAGAGTTCTATGGCTACACCTTC	CSARDLAEFYGYTF
TRBV3-1	NA	TRBJ2-4	TRBD2	TGTGCCAGCAGCGGGACTAGCGGTTCCAAAAACATTCAGTACTTC	CASSGTSGSKNIQYF
TRBV6-5	NA	TRBJ2-3	NA	TGTGCCAGCAGTTTAGGGTCGGGTGCAGATACGCAGTATTTT	CASSLGSGADTQYF
TRBV30	NA	TRBJ1-2	NA	TGTGCCTGGAGGTCGGTTACATACACCTTC	CAWRSVTYTF
TRBV12-3/TRBV12-4	NA	TRBJ1-5	TRBD1	TGTGCCAGCACGGACAGGCCTAATCAGCCCCAGCATTTT	CASTDRPNQPQHF
TRBV19	NA	TRBJ2-3	NA	TGTGCCAGTCCCTATCTCCGGGCCACCACAGATACGCAGTATTTT	CASPYLRATTDTQYF
TRBV25-1	once	TRBJ1-1	TRBD1	TGTGCCAGCAGCGACAGGGTCACTGAAGCTTTCTTT	CASSDRVTEAFF
TRBV12-5	NA	TRBJ2-2	NA	TGTGCTAGTGGTTTGGTCGCCGGGGAGCTGTTTTTT	CASGLVAGELFF
TRBV5-1	NA	TRBJ2-3	NA	TGCGCCAGCAGCTTGGTACTCGGAAATACGCAGTATTTT	CASSLVLGNTQYF
TRBV5-1	NA	TRBJ1-1	NA	TGCGCCAGCAGCCCTCAACCTGGACGGGGGATGAACACTGAAGCTTTCTTT	CASSPQPGRGMNTEAFF
TRBV28	NA	TRBJ1-5	NA	TGTGCCAGCAGTTTACGGGAGCAGCCCCAGCATTTT	CASSLREQPQHF
TRBV30	NA	TRBJ1-2	NA	TGTGCCTGGAGTGTATGGCAGGACTATGGCTACACCTTC	CAWSVWQDYGYTF
TRBV29-1	NA	TRBJ2-7	NA	TGCAGCGGGGGTGGAGGGTCCTACGAGCAGTACTTC	CSGGGGSYEQYF
TRBV7-9	NA	TRBJ2-5	NA	TGTGCCAGCAGCTTACGAACAGGCCAAGAGACCCAGTACTTC	CASSLRTGQETQYF
TRBV7-8	NA	TRBJ2-7	NA	TGTGCCAGCAGCTTAGCGCTTAGTCGGGGGCGCGACTACGAGCAGTACTTC	CASSLALSRGRDYEQYF
TRBV7-8	once	TRBJ1-1	NA	TGTGCCAGCAGCCCCCCGGGCGGGCGGATGGGCACTGAAGTTTTCTTT	CASSPPGGRMGTEVFF
TRBV6-1	once	TRBJ1-1	TRBD1	TGTGCCAGCAGTGGAGCCAGGGGGCTGAACACTGAAGCTTTCTTT	CASSGARGLNTEAFF
TRBV28	NA	TRBJ2-3	NA	TGTGCCAGCAGTTTAGGGTCGCTAACACACACAGATACGCAGTATTTT	CASSLGSLTHTDTQYF
TRBV29-1	NA	TRBJ2-2	NA	TGCAGCGTTGGGGGGCAGTACACCGGGGAGCTGTTTTTT	CSVGGQYTGELFF
TRBV28	NA	TRBJ2-2	TRBD1	TGTGCCAGCAGTTTTGGTTTATGGACAGGGGAGAACACCGGGGAGCTGTTTTTT	CASSFGLWTGENTGELFF
TRBV4-1	NA	TRBJ1-4	TRBD1	TGCGCCAGCAGCCAAAGACAGGGGTGGGAAAAACTGTTTTTT	CASSQRQGWEKLFF